This T cell receptor beta chain emerged from a study of OX40 agonist ivuxolimab in advanced cancers. In the study overall: Ivuxolimab was administered intravenously to patients at 0.01 to 10 mg/kg every 2 weeks.

V lost 1 base to trimming and J lost 1 base; unmatched junction nucleotides: 3. The CDR3 is made up of 16 amino acids. Germline lookup yields CDR1 LGHNA and CDR2 YSLEER. As to this clone: Its antigen remains unknown.

The data were produced by immunoSEQ multiplex PCR, yet TCRdb's version contains in-frame clones alone and is incomplete. The table lists approximately 70,000 clones, almost 90% of them singletons. The study, taken as a whole, reports: Dosing at 0.1 to 3.0 mg/kg was accompanied by clonal expansion of CD4+ and CD8+ blood T cells by week 6.

This chain uses TRBV4-3 with TRBJ2-2; 7 bases are shared with TRBD2. The sequenced sample was CD4+ or CD8+ T cells sorted from blood, obtained in a trial of the OX40 agonist ivuxolimab. The TCR sequence derives from an adult with an advanced solid tumor such as melanoma, head and neck, liver or kidney cancer. CDR3 bases: TGCGCCAGCAGCCAAGGGGGACTACTGAACACCGGGGAGCTGTTTTTT. It is translated as CASSQGGLLNTGELFF.